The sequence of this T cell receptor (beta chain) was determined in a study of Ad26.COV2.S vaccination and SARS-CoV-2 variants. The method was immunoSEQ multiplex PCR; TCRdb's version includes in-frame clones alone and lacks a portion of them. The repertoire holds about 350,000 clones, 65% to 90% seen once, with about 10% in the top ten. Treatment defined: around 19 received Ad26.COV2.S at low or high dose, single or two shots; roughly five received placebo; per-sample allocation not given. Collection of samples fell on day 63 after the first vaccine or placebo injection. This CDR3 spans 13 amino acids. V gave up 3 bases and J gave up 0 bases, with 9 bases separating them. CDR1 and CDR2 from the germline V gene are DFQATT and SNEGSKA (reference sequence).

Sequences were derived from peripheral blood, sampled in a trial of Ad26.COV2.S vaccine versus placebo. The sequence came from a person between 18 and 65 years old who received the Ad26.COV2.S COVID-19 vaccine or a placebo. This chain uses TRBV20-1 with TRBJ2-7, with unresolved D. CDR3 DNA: TGCAGTGCTAGTGCCTCTAACTCCTACGAGCAGTACTTC. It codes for CSASASNSYEQYF.